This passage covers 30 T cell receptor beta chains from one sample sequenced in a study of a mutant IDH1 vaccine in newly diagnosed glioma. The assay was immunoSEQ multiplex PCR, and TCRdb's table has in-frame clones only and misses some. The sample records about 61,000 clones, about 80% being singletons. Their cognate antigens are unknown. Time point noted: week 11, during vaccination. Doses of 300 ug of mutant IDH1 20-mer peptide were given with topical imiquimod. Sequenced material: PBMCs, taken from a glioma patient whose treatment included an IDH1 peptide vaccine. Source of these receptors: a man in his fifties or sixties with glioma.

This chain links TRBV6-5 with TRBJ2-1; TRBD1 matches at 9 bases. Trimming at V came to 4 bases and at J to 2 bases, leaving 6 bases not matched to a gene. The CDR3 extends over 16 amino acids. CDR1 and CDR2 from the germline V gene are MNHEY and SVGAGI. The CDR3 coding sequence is TGTGCCAGCAGTTTGCAACAGGGGGCAACCTACAATGAGCAGTTCTTC. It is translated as CASSLQQGATYNEQFF.

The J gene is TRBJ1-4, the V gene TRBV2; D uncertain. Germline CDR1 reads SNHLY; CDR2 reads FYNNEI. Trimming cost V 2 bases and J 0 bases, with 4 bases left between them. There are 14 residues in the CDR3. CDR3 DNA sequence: TGTGCCAGCAGTGAAAGAGCAACTAATGAAAAACTGTTTTTT. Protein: CASSERATNEKLFF.

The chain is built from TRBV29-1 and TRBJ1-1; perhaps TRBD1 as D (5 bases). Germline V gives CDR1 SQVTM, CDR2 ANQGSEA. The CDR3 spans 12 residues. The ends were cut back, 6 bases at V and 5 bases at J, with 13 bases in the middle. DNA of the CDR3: TGCAGCGTCTCACAGGTTATGACTGAAGCTTTCTTT. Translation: CSVSQVMTEAFF.

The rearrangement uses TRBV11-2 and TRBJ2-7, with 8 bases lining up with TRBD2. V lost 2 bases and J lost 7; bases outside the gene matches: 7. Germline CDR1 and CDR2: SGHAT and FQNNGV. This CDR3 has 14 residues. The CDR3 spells CASSLTSGSREQYF. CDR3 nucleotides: TGTGCCAGCAGCTTAACTAGCGGCTCCCGGGAGCAGTACTTC.

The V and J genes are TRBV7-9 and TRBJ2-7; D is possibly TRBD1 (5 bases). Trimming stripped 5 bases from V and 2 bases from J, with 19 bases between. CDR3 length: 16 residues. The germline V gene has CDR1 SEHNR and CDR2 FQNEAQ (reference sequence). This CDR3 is CASSPPLYRRTYEQYF. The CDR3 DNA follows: TGTGCCAGCAGCCCCCCACTTTACAGGCGTACCTACGAGCAGTACTTC.

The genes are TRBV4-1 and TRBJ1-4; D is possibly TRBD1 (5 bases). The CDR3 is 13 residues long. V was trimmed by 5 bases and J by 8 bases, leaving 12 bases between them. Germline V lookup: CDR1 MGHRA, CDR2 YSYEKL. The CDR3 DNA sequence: TGCGCCAGCAGCGTCCCGGGGGTGGAAAAACTGTTTTTT. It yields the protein CASSVPGVEKLFF.

CDR3: CASSSTQGNSNQPQHF. The CDR3 region has the DNA TGCGCCAGCAGTAGTACTCAAGGGAATAGCAATCAGCCCCAGCATTTT. This chain connects TRBV23-1 to TRBJ1-5, with D uncertain. TRBV23-1 has ORF status, its function being uncertain. Deletions cut 5 bases from V and 0 bases from J, with 14 bases between. This CDR3 contains 16 residues.

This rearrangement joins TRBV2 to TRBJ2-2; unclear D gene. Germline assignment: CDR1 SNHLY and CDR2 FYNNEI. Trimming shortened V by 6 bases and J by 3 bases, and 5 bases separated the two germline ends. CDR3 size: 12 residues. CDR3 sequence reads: CASSWDTGELFF. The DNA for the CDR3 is TGTGCCAGCAGCTGGGACACCGGGGAGCTGTTTTTT.

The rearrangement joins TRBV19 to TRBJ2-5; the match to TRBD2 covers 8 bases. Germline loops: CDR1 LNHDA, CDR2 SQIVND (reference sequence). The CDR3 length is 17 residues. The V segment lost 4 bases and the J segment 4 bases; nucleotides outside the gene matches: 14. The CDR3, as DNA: TGTGCCAGTAGTACAACCTCGTTTGAACTAGCGGTAGAGACCCAGTACTTC. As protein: CASSTTSFELAVETQYF.

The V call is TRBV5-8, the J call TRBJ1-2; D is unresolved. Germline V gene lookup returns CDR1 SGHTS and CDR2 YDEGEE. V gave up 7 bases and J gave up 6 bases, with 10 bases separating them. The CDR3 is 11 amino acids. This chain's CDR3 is CASLYFDGYTF. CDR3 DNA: TGTGCCAGCCTCTACTTTGATGGCTACACCTTC.

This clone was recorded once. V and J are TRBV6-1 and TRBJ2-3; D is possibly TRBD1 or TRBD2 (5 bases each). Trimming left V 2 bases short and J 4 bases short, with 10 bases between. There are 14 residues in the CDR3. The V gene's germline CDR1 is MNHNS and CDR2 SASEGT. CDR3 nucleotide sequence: TGTGCCAGCAGTGAACGGGGCCCCCCAGATACGCAGTATTTT. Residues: CASSERGPPDTQYF.

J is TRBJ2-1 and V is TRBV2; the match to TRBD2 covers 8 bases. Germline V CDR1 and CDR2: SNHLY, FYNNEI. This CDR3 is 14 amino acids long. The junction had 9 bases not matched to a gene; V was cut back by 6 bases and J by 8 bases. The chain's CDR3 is CASSGTSFFDEQFF. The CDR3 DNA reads TGTGCCAGCAGCGGGACTAGTTTTTTCGATGAGCAGTTCTTC.

The CDR3 DNA follows: TGCGCCAGCAGTGAAGTTAGCGGGGGTGAGGGCGAGCAGTACTTC. The encoded protein is CASSEVSGGEGEQYF. The chain employs TRBV10-2 and TRBJ2-7; 9 nucleotides agree with TRBD2. After removal of 3 bases from V and 6 bases from J, the junction contained 9 bases not matched to a gene. Per germline, CDR1 WSHSY and CDR2 SAAADI. This CDR3 has 15 amino acids.

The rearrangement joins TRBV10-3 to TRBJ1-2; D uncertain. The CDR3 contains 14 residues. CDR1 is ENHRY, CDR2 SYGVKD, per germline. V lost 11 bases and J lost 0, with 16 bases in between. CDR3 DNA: TGTGCCGCCGGGCACAGTGTAGCTAACTATGGCTACACCTTC. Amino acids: CAAGHSVANYGYTF.

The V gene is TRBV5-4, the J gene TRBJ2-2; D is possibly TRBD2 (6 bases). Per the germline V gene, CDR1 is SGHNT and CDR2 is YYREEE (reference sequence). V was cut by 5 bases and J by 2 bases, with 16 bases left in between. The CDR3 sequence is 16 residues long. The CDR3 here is CASRSRGGENTGELFF. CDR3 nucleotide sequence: TGTGCCAGCAGGTCGAGGGGCGGGGAAAACACCGGGGAGCTGTTTTTT.

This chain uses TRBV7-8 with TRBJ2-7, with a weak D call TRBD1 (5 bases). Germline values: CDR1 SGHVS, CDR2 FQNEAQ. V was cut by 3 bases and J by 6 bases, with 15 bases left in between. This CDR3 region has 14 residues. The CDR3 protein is CASSLGIGVGEQYF. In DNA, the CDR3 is TGTGCCAGCAGCTTGGGGATAGGGGTAGGCGAGCAGTACTTC.

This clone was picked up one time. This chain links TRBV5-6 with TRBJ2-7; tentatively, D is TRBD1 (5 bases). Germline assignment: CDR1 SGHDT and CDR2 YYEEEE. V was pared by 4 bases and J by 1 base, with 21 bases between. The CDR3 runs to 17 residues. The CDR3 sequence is CASSGLGRGLLSYEQYF. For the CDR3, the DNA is TGTGCCAGCAGCGGCCTCGGAAGGGGCCTACTTTCCTACGAGCAGTACTTC.

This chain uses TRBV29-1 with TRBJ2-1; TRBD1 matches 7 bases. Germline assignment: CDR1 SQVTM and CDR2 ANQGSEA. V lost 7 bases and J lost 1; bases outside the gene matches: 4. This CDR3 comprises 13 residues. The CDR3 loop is CSAGTVSYNEQFF. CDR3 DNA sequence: TGCAGCGCTGGGACAGTTTCCTACAATGAGCAGTTCTTC.

In DNA, the CDR3 is TGTGCCAGCAGCGAGGGGCAGGGAGCCCTCGAGCAGTACTTC. It specifies CASSEGQGALEQYF. This chain connects TRBV27 to TRBJ2-7; either TRBD1 or TRBD2 may fit D (5 bases each). CDR1 MNHEY and CDR2 SMNVEV come from the germline V gene (reference sequence). The V end was cut by 6 bases, the J end by 6 bases, with 18 bases between. The CDR3 totals 14 residues.

The CDR3 bases are TGCGCCAGCAGCCAAGATATGGGGCTAGCTGTTAGTACGCAGTATTTT. Translated, it gives CASSQDMGLAVSTQYF. The chain uses TRBV4-1 and TRBJ2-3; the D gene could be TRBD1 or TRBD2 (5 bases each). Germline V CDR1 and CDR2: MGHRA, YSYEKL. CDR3 size: 16 residues. The ends were cut back, 0 bases at V and 8 bases at J, with 18 bases in the middle.

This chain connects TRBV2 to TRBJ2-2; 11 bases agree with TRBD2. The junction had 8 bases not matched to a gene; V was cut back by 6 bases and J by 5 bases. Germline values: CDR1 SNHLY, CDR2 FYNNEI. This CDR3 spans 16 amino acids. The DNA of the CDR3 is TGTGCCAGCAGAAGTAGCGGGGGGGGGAGTACCGGGGAGCTGTTTTTT. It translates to CASRSSGGGSTGELFF.

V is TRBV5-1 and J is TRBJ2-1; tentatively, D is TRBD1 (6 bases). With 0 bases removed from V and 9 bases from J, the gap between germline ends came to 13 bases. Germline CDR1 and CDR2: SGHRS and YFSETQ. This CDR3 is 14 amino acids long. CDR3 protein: CASSLASGVGEQFF. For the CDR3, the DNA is TGCGCCAGCAGCTTGGCCTCAGGGGTGGGTGAGCAGTTCTTC.

The CDR3 DNA reads TGTGCCAGCAGTGAACCTACTAACTATGGCTACACCTTC. It yields the protein CASSEPTNYGYTF. This sequence joins TRBV25-1 and TRBJ1-2; no definite D call. V lost 2 bases and J lost 0, with 4 bases in between. The CDR3 covers 13 residues. The germline CDR1 and CDR2 sequences are MGHDK and SYGVNS.

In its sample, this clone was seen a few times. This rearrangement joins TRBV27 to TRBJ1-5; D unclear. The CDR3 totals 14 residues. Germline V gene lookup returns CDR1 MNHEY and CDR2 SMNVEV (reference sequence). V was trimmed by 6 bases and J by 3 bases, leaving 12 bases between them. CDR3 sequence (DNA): TGTGCCAGCAGCATTATGGGTACCAATCAGCCCCAGCATTTT. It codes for CASSIMGTNQPQHF.

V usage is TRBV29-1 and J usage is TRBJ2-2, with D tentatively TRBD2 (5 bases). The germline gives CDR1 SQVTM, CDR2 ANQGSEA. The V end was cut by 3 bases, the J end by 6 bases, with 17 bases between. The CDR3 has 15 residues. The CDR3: CSVDAPGVVSGELFF. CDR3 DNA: TGCAGCGTTGATGCGCCCGGGGTTGTTTCCGGGGAGCTGTTTTTT.

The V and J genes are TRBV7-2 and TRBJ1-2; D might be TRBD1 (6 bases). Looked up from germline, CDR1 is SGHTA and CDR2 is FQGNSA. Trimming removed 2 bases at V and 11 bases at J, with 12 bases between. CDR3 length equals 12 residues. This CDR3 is CASSLPTGWYTF. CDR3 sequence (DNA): TGTGCCAGCAGCTTACCTACAGGGTGGTACACCTTC.

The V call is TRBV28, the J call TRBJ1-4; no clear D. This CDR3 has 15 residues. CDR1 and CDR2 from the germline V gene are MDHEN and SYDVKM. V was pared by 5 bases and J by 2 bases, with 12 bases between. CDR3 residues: CASSIIHGTNEKLFF. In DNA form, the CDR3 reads TGTGCCAGCAGTATAATACACGGTACTAATGAAAAACTGTTTTTT.

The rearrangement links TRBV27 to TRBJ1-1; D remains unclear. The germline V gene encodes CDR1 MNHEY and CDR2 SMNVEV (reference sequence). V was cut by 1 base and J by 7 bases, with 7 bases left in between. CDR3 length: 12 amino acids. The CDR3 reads CASSLLSGEAFF. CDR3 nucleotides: TGTGCCAGCAGTTTATTGTCGGGTGAAGCTTTCTTT.

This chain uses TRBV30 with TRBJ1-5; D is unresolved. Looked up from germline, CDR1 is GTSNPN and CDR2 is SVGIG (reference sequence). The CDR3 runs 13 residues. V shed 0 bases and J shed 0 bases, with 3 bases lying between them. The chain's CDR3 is CAWSVFSNQPQHF. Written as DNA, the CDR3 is TGTGCCTGGAGTGTCTTTAGCAATCAGCCCCAGCATTTT.

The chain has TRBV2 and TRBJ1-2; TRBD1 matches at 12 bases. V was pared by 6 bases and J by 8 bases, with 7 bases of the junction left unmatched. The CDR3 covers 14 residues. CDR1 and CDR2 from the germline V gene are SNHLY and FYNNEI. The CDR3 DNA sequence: TGTGCCAGCAGCCCCCGGGACAGGGGGCGCGGCTACACCTTC. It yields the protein CASSPRDRGRGYTF.